This is a list of T cell receptor beta chains from one sample in a study of read filtering for tumor transcriptome and immune sequencing. MiXCR, run by TCRdb on the reads, gives a single entry per CDR3 protein. The sample carries about 24,000 distinct CDR3 sequences, about 20% recorded once. Input material: a population of CD138-negative cells sorted from bone marrow. Receptors originate from a donor aged 40 or over with multiple myeloma. Each CDR3 is given with its conserved first and last residue. D genes are given only for firm matches. Clone size appears in some rows only: once, few, many, or a class for an expanded clone.

CDR3aa	CDR3nt	v_gene	abundance	j_gene	d_gene
CASGRGPDTQYF	TGTGCCAGCGGCAGGGGCCCAGATACGCAGTATTTT	TRBV2	once	TRBJ2-3	-
CSARRASGGTDTQYF	TGCAGTGCTAGAAGGGCTAGCGGGGGCACAGATACGCAGTATTTT	TRBV20-1	-	TRBJ2-3	TRBD2
CASTRGLANTDTQYF	TGTGCCAGCACCCGGGGACTAGCGAACACAGATACGCAGTATTTT	TRBV6-1	few	TRBJ2-3	TRBD2
CASSLRGGGTDTQYF	TGTGCCAGCAGTTTAAGGGGGGGAGGGACAGATACGCAGTATTTT	TRBV28	many	TRBJ2-3	-
CASSLVATTDTQYF	TGTGCCAGCAGCTTAGTGGCCACCACAGATACGCAGTATTTT	TRBV7-6	many	TRBJ2-3	-
CASSPAGSNQPQHF	TGTGCCAGCAGCCCCGCGGGGAGCAATCAGCCCCAGCATTTT	TRBV6-6	-	TRBJ1-5	-
CASSLFGGANTEAFF	TGTGCCAGCAGTTTATTTGGGGGGGCGAACACTGAAGCTTTCTTT	TRBV27	many	TRBJ1-1	-
CSGEGRLYEQFF	TGCAGTGGGGAGGGGCGCCTCTATGAGCAGTTCTTC	TRBV20-1	many	TRBJ2-1	TRBD2
CASSSNIGPARDIQYF	TGTGCCAGCAGCTCCAACATCGGGCCGGCGAGGGACATTCAGTACTTC	TRBV7-9	many	TRBJ2-4	-
CASSSLLAGEGEQFF	TGTGCCAGCAGTTCCTTATTAGCGGGGGAGGGTGAGCAGTTCTTC	TRBV12-3/TRBV12-4	many	TRBJ2-1	TRBD2
CASSLVRGGRESDSNTGELFF	TGTGCCAGCAGCTTAGTACGGGGGGGAAGGGAGTCCGACTCGAACACCGGGGAGCTGTTTTTT	TRBV7-6	-	TRBJ2-2	TRBD2
CATSDAGGFGELFF	TGTGCCACCAGTGACGCAGGGGGTTTCGGGGAGCTGTTTTTT	TRBV24-1	few	TRBJ2-2	TRBD1
CASSLVSDRATDTQYF	TGTGCCAGCAGCTTGGTATCGGACAGGGCCACAGATACGCAGTATTTT	TRBV5-4	-	TRBJ2-3	TRBD1
CASSLSRGLDYGYTF	TGTGCCAGCAGTTTGAGTAGGGGGCTAGATTATGGCTACACCTTC	TRBV27	few	TRBJ1-2	TRBD1
CASSLAGAPIDTQYF	TGCGCCAGCAGCTTGGCAGGAGCACCCATAGATACGCAGTATTTT	TRBV5-1	many	TRBJ2-3	-
CASSPLDETKQYF	TGTGCCAGCAGCCCCCTCGACGAGACCAAGCAGTACTTC	TRBV25-1	many	TRBJ2-7	-
CASSGTGGTFF	TGTGCCAGCAGCGGAACAGGGGGGACTTTCTTT	TRBV7-3	-	TRBJ1-1	TRBD1
CASSLVTGGSQYQHF	TGTGCCAGCAGCCTAGTGACGGGGGGGTCCCAATACCAGCACTTC	TRBV7-2	-	TRBJ2-5	TRBD2
CASRVGLDTEAFF	TGTGCCAGCAGGGTCGGGTTGGACACTGAAGCTTTCTTT	TRBV14	many	TRBJ1-1	-
CASSLEFSGGAMETQYF	TGTGCCAGCAGTTTAGAGTTTAGCGGGGGGGCAATGGAGACCCAGTACTTC	TRBV12-3/TRBV12-4	-	TRBJ2-5	TRBD2
CASKVTGETTQYF	TGTGCCAGCAAAGTTACAGGGGAAACGACCCAGTACTTC	TRBV7-2	-	TRBJ2-5	TRBD1
CASSLVVGGTEAFF	TGTGCCAGCAGTCTCGTGGTAGGGGGCACTGAAGCTTTCTTT	TRBV27	many	TRBJ1-1	-
CASSLDLGDTDSPLHF	TGCGCCAGCAGCTTGGATTTGGGAGACACCGATTCACCCCTCCACTTT	TRBV5-1	many	TRBJ1-6	-
CASSLAPRAGRTDTQYF	TGTGCCAGCAGCTTAGCCCCGAGGGCCGGACGCACAGATACGCAGTATTTT	TRBV7-8	many	TRBJ2-3	-
CATSRVTSGGLSGWTNEQFF	TGTGCCACCAGCAGAGTCACTAGCGGGGGGCTCTCTGGCTGGACCAATGAGCAGTTCTTC	TRBV15	many	TRBJ2-1	TRBD2
CASSFMGQAKQFF	TGTGCCAGCAGCTTTATGGGACAGGCCAAGCAGTTCTTC	TRBV7-9	many	TRBJ2-1	TRBD1
CASSYPNPWTSGGADEQFF	TGTGCCAGCAGTTACCCCAACCCCTGGACTAGCGGGGGGGCCGATGAGCAGTTCTTC	TRBV6-2/TRBV6-3	many	TRBJ2-1	TRBD2
CASSFGLASEQYF	TGTGCCAGCAGCTTTGGACTAGCCAGCGAGCAGTACTTC	TRBV7-2	many	TRBJ2-7	TRBD2
CSGGGALGWQFF	TGCAGCGGCGGAGGGGCCCTCGGATGGCAGTTCTTC	TRBV29-1	-	TRBJ2-1	-
CATKGGFSGELFF	TGTGCCACCAAAGGGGGATTCTCCGGGGAGCTGTTTTTT	TRBV15	-	TRBJ2-2	-
CASSFGTSGGARTGELFF	TGTGCCAGCAGCTTCGGGACTAGCGGGGGGGCTCGAACCGGGGAGCTGTTTTTT	TRBV7-2	many	TRBJ2-2	TRBD2
CASSQEVALINEKLFF	TGTGCCAGCAGCCAAGAGGTAGCTCTAATTAATGAAAAACTGTTTTTT	TRBV4-2	-	TRBJ1-4	-